One sample yielded the 9 T cell receptor beta chains listed below, sequenced in a study of PD-1 blockade in classical Hodgkin lymphoma. Time point: cycle 4 day 1 (C4D1), after 6 weeks of nivolumab. With no exception, relapse followed autologous stem cell transplantation in all patients, and brentuximab vedotin exposure varied. This table comes from immunoSEQ multiplex PCR, and its TCRdb copy is limited to in-frame clones, with some not included. The table has some 90,000 clones, around 80% seen once. The specimen was peripheral blood mononuclear cells (PBMCs), collected before the fourth cycle of nivolumab. Source of these receptors: a human donor with classical Hodgkin lymphoma.

The genes are TRBV5-1 and TRBJ1-1; 10 positions match TRBD1. CDR1 is SGHRS and CDR2 is YFSETQ in the germline V gene. The CDR3 consists of 14 residues. V lost 5 bases, J lost 2 bases, and 3 bases stayed unmatched. The CDR3 bases are TGCGCCAGCAGAGGACAGGGGGGTAACACTGAAGCTTTCTTT. Protein sequence: CASRGQGGNTEAFF. Complete variable domain (other parts from reference TRBV5-1 and TRBJ1-1): KAGVTQTPRYLIKTRGQQVTLSCSPISGHRSVSWYQQTPGQGLQFLFEYFSETQRNKGNFPGRFSGRQFSNSRSEMNVSTLELGDSALYLCASRGQGGNTEAFFGQGTRLTVV.

The gene calls are TRBV27 and TRBJ1-5; possibly TRBD1 for D (5 bases). CDR3 length: 14 residues. V lost 5 bases, J lost 2 bases, and 10 bases lay in between. Germline lookup yields CDR1 MNHEY and CDR2 SMNVEV (reference sequence). The CDR3 region is CASSPGGGNQPQHF. The CDR3 DNA reads as TGTGCCAGCAGTCCCGGAGGGGGCAATCAGCCCCAGCATTTT.

V is TRBV7-2 and J is TRBJ2-3, with 11 bases fitting TRBD2. CDR3 length: 15 residues. Trimming removed 5 bases from V and 6 bases from J; junction bases left unmatched: 7. Germline-derived CDR1 and CDR2 are SGHTA and FQGNSA. This CDR3 is CASSPLASGRDTQYF. The DNA of the CDR3 is TGTGCCAGCAGCCCCCTGGCTAGCGGGAGGGATACGCAGTATTTT.

This sequence joins TRBV5-1 and TRBJ1-1, with D hard to call. The CDR3 is 14 residues long. Looked up from germline, CDR1 is SGHRS and CDR2 is YFSETQ. V was pared by 8 bases and J by 4 bases, with 18 bases between. CDR3: CASTSDGRITEAFF. The CDR3 DNA reads as TGCGCCAGTACCTCTGATGGGAGGATCACTGAAGCTTTCTTT. Together with reference TRBV5-1 and TRBJ1-1, the CDR3 gives the full variable domain: KAGVTQTPRYLIKTRGQQVTLSCSPISGHRSVSWYQQTPGQGLQFLFEYFSETQRNKGNFPGRFSGRQFSNSRSEMNVSTLELGDSALYLCASTSDGRITEAFFGQGTRLTVV.

The rearrangement uses TRBV27 and TRBJ1-3; D not certain. V lost 3 bases and J 1 base, leaving 16 bases between the germline ends. Germline-derived CDR1 and CDR2 are MNHEY and SMNVEV (reference sequence). The CDR3 runs 17 residues. The CDR3 spells CASSLSGLRGSGNTIYF. The CDR3 DNA sequence: TGTGCCAGCAGTTTGTCCGGCTTACGGGGATCTGGAAACACCATATATTTT.

The chain employs TRBV29-1 and TRBJ2-7; D is uncertain. CDR3 length equals 13 residues. V was cut by 7 bases and J by 0 bases, with 13 bases left in between. Germline V CDR1 and CDR2: SQVTM, ANQGSEA. The CDR3 DNA follows: TGCAGCGGAATTGACGGGCGCTCCTACGAGCAGTACTTC. It translates to CSGIDGRSYEQYF.

The rearrangement uses TRBV10-3 and TRBJ1-1, with 7 bases matching TRBD1. Trimming at V came to 6 bases and at J to 5 bases, leaving 15 bases not matched to a gene. Germline values: CDR1 ENHRY, CDR2 SYGVKD. The CDR3 covers 16 residues. The CDR3 reads CAIRGDSRGVGTEAFF. For the CDR3, the DNA is TGTGCCATCAGGGGGGACAGTCGAGGGGTCGGAACTGAAGCTTTCTTT.

The CDR3 DNA follows: TGTGCCAGTAGTATAATGTTCCCCGACAGGGTAGGTTCCTACGAGCAGTACTTC. Amino acids: CASSIMFPDRVGSYEQYF. V usage is TRBV19 and J usage is TRBJ2-7; TRBD1 aligns across 7 bases. V gave up 2 bases and J gave up 1 base; unmatched junction bases: 14. Germline lookup yields CDR1 LNHDA and CDR2 SQIVND (reference sequence). CDR3 size: 18 residues.

About this clone: This may be a read error: a much more frequent sequence differs by one nucleotide. This chain joins TRBV7-3 and TRBJ2-3; D remains unclear. Germline-derived CDR1 and CDR2 are SGHTA and FQGTGA. The CDR3 length is 13 residues. Trimming pared 1 base from V and 2 bases from J, leaving 4 bases between. The CDR3 DNA is TGTGCCAGCAGCTTAAAGCCCACAGATACGCAGTATTTT. The encoded protein is CASSLKPTDTQYF.